The 18 T cell receptor beta chains listed next were all sequenced from one sample in a study of blood T cell repertoires in COVID-19. Profiling relied on immunoSEQ multiplex PCR, and the TCRdb table lists in-frame clones only, not all of them. Among about 110,000 clones, around 89% were seen once, and the ten largest hold about 6.8%. Sequencing used peripheral blood. Every receptor here comes from a man between 45 and 60 years old with active or convalescent COVID-19.

The rearrangement links TRBV28 to TRBJ1-2; 8 nucleotides align to TRBD1. The V gene's germline CDR1 is MDHEN and CDR2 SYDVKM. The J segment lost 6 bases and the V segment lost 7 bases, leaving 16 bases of the junction unmatched. The CDR3 is 16 residues long. CDR3 loop: CASTHRYGDRKDGYTF. In DNA, the CDR3 is TGTGCCAGCACTCACCGGTACGGGGACAGGAAAGATGGCTACACCTTC.

This chain uses TRBV2 with TRBJ1-1; D is undetermined. The CDR3 consists of 13 residues. Germline-derived CDR1 and CDR2 are SNHLY and FYNNEI. The V and J ends lost 4 bases and 5 bases respectively, with 11 bases between them. This chain's CDR3 is CASSALGGTEAFF. CDR3 bases: TGTGCCAGCAGTGCCCTGGGAGGGACTGAAGCTTTCTTT. The full variable domain, in which reference TRBV2 and TRBJ1-1 provide the parts outside the CDR3, is EPEVTQTPSHQVTQMGQEVILRCVPISNHLYFYWYRQILGQKVEFLVSFYNNEISEKSEIFDDQFSVERPDGSNFTLKIRSTKLEDSAMYFCASSALGGTEAFFGQGTRLTVV.

The CDR3 coding sequence is TGCGCCAGCAGCCAAGAAGTAGAGCGGGGGCTGTTTTTT. Amino acids: CASSQEVERGLFF. The rearrangement joins TRBV4-1 to TRBJ1-4; D is possibly TRBD1 (5 bases). CDR3 size: 13 residues. Deletions cut 0 bases from V and 14 bases from J, with 13 bases between. Germline CDR1 and CDR2: MGHRA and YSYEKL.

V usage is TRBV27 and J usage is TRBJ2-7; 9 bases match TRBD1. The CDR3 runs 15 residues. V dropped 3 bases and J dropped 1; count of bases not matched to a gene: 4. Germline CDR1 MNHEY, CDR2 SMNVEV (reference sequence). The CDR3 here is CASSFKTGGSYEQYF. CDR3 nucleotides: TGTGCCAGCAGTTTCAAGACAGGGGGATCCTACGAGCAGTACTTC.

The chain is built from TRBV2 and TRBJ1-1; a weak D match, TRBD1 (6 bases). This CDR3 spans 12 amino acids. Germline V lookup: CDR1 SNHLY, CDR2 FYNNEI. The V and J ends lost 6 bases and 9 bases respectively, with 14 bases between them. The CDR3 region is CASSTNDRQAFF. Here the CDR3 DNA reads TGTGCCAGCAGCACCAACGACAGGCAAGCTTTCTTT. The variable domain in full, completed from reference TRBV2 and TRBJ1-1, reads EPEVTQTPSHQVTQMGQEVILRCVPISNHLYFYWYRQILGQKVEFLVSFYNNEISEKSEIFDDQFSVERPDGSNFTLKIRSTKLEDSAMYFCASSTNDRQAFFGQGTRLTVV.

The chain joins TRBV27 to TRBJ2-7; weak D call: TRBD1 (6 bases). Germline V lookup: CDR1 MNHEY, CDR2 SMNVEV (reference sequence). The CDR3 is 16 amino acids. Trimming pared 4 bases from V and 1 base from J, leaving 17 bases between. CDR3 amino acids: CASSSLTGHGSYEQYF. The CDR3 bases are TGTGCCAGCAGTTCCTTGACAGGCCACGGGTCCTACGAGCAGTACTTC.

This clone was seen more than once but under ten times. The genes are TRBV6-5 and TRBJ1-2; D may be TRBD1 (6 bases). V was cut by 0 bases and J by 2 bases, with 10 bases left in between. Per the germline V gene, CDR1 is MNHEY and CDR2 is SVGAGI. The CDR3 is 15 residues long. This CDR3 is CASSYSRGVNYGYTF. CDR3 nucleotides: TGTGCCAGCAGTTACTCCAGGGGAGTAAACTATGGCTACACCTTC.

The sample holds one count of this clone. The chain combines TRBV4-3 with TRBJ1-5; TRBD1 matches at 8 bases. CDR1 and CDR2 from the germline V gene are LGHNA and YSLEER. The V segment lost 0 bases and the J segment 6 bases; nucleotides outside the gene matches: 10. The CDR3 length is 17 residues. The CDR3 sequence: CASSQDPPRGLIQPQHF. The CDR3 DNA reads as TGCGCCAGCAGCCAAGATCCCCCCAGGGGGCTAATTCAGCCCCAGCATTTT.

The chain is built from TRBV28 and TRBJ1-4; TRBD1 might be the D (5 bases). V was shortened by 3 bases and J by 7 bases, with 12 bases between the two germline ends. Looked up from germline, CDR1 is MDHEN and CDR2 is SYDVKM. The CDR3 runs 14 residues. CDR3 nucleotides: TGTGCCAGCAGTTTGGGGGGAGTGGGTGAAAAACTGTTTTTT. This codes for CASSLGGVGEKLFF.

The gene calls are TRBV27 and TRBJ1-4; 9 positions agree with TRBD1. Germline CDR1 MNHEY, CDR2 SMNVEV (reference sequence). The CDR3 is 13 residues long. V lost 10 bases to trimming and J lost 8 bases; unmatched junction nucleotides: 8. For the CDR3, the DNA is TGTGCCACCTCGGGACAGGGTGGCGAAAAACTGTTTTTT. It encodes CATSGQGGEKLFF.

This chain joins TRBV27 and TRBJ1-3, with a possible D match to TRBD1 (5 bases). CDR3 size: 13 residues. V was pared by 6 bases and J by 3 bases, with 9 bases between. CDR1 MNHEY and CDR2 SMNVEV come from the germline V gene (reference sequence). CDR3 in amino acids: CASRPQGGNTIYF. The CDR3 DNA sequence: TGTGCCAGCAGACCGCAGGGTGGAAACACCATATATTTT.

This chain uses TRBV19 with TRBJ2-7, with TRBD2 matching 8 bases. This CDR3 contains 12 residues. V was clipped by 4 bases and J by 5 bases; unmatched bases: 1. Germline-derived CDR1 and CDR2 are LNHDA and SQIVND (reference sequence). The CDR3 DNA reads as TGTGCCAGTAGTACGGGGGGGGACGAGCAGTACTTC. Protein: CASSTGGDEQYF.

This clone occurred a few times. This chain connects TRBV3-1 (or the pseudogene TRBV3-2) to TRBJ1-2; TRBD1 agrees at 8 bases. The junction had 11 bases not matched to a gene; V was cut back by 1 base and J by 7 bases. The germline V gene encodes CDR1 LGHDT and CDR2 YNNKEL (reference sequence). This CDR3 region has 16 residues. CDR3 residues: CASSQGRAGGDGGYTF. CDR3 DNA: TGTGCCAGCAGCCAAGGAAGGGCAGGGGGCGACGGTGGCTACACCTTC.

The J gene is TRBJ2-1, the V gene TRBV4-2, with 8 bases that match TRBD2. The V and J ends lost 1 base and 7 bases, in that order; junction bases with no gene match: 12. Per the germline V gene, CDR1 is LGHNA and CDR2 is YNFKEQ. This CDR3 has 17 amino acids. The CDR3 is CASSQVGVGLVANEQFF. The CDR3 DNA reads as TGTGCCAGCAGCCAAGTAGGGGTGGGACTAGTCGCGAATGAGCAGTTCTTC.

V usage is TRBV15 and J usage is TRBJ2-5, with a weak D call TRBD2 (5 bases). Germline CDR1 LNHNV, CDR2 YYDKDF (reference sequence). The CDR3 consists of 17 residues. V was cut by 1 base and J by 0 bases, with 15 bases left in between. The CDR3 here is CATSRVGQRGYQETQYF. The DNA for the CDR3 is TGTGCCACCAGCAGAGTCGGGCAGCGAGGGTACCAAGAGACCCAGTACTTC.

The J gene is TRBJ1-1, the V gene TRBV2, with 9 positions matching TRBD1. V trimming: 2 bases; J trimming: 1 base; junction bases outside the gene matches: 2. The germline V gene has CDR1 SNHLY and CDR2 FYNNEI. The CDR3 totals 15 residues. The CDR3 sequence: CASSELQGANTEAFF. Here the CDR3 DNA reads TGTGCCAGCAGTGAACTACAGGGGGCGAACACTGAAGCTTTCTTT. Based on the CDR3 plus reference TRBV2 and TRBJ1-1, the full variable domain is EPEVTQTPSHQVTQMGQEVILRCVPISNHLYFYWYRQILGQKVEFLVSFYNNEISEKSEIFDDQFSVERPDGSNFTLKIRSTKLEDSAMYFCASSELQGANTEAFFGQGTRLTVV.

Turning to this clone: The junction does not match germline at one end; this may be a read error. This chain joins TRBV28 and TRBJ2-1; a weak D match, TRBD2 (6 bases). There are 15 residues in the CDR3. CDR1 and CDR2 from the germline V gene are MDHEN and SYDVKM. DNA of the CDR3: TGTGCCAGCAGGCCCCTGGGGGAGGCGTGGAATGAGGAGTTCTTC. This sequence encodes CASRPLGEAWNEEFF.

V and J are TRBV19 and TRBJ1-2; D may be TRBD1 (6 bases). The germline V and J ends were trimmed by 5 bases and 0 bases, with 22 bases remaining between them. The CDR3 has 18 residues. Germline V CDR1 and CDR2: LNHDA, SQIVND (reference sequence). The CDR3 loop reads CASSSYDRTASPNYGYTF. The CDR3 region has the DNA TGTGCCAGTAGTTCCTACGACAGGACCGCTTCTCCTAACTATGGCTACACCTTC. The full variable domain, its missing parts supplied by reference TRBV19 and TRBJ1-2, is DGGITQSPKYLFRKEGQNVTLSCEQNLNHDAMYWYRQDPGQGLRLIYYSQIVNDFQKGDIAEGYSVSREKKESFPLTVTSAQKNPTAFYLCASSSYDRTASPNYGYTFGSGTRLTVV.